Below are 16 T cell receptor beta chains sequenced from a single sample in a study of T cell repertoires in cytomegalovirus infection. TCRdb processed the reads anew with MiXCR; each CDR3 protein has one entry. Of around 440,000 distinct CDR3 sequences listed, about 11% are singletons. Sequences were obtained from PBMCs. The receptors were sampled from a human donor in good health (CMV status not recorded). Some clones in this sample may be carry-over from other donors' samples.

The chain links TRBV20-1 to TRBJ2-1; 8 positions match TRBD1. Losses at the gene ends were 6 bases for V and 4 bases for J; bases not matched to a gene: 8. CDR1 and CDR2 from the germline V gene are DFQATT and SNEGSKA (reference sequence). CDR3 size: 14 residues. The CDR3 nucleotides are TGCAGTGCCCCCCGGACAGGGACATACAATGAGCAGTTCTTC. This translates into CSAPRTGTYNEQFF.

There are many counts of this clonotype. The gene calls are TRBV4-1 and TRBJ1-6; D is unresolved. V was shortened by 0 bases and J by 8 bases, with 17 bases between the two germline ends. CDR3 size: 17 residues. The germline V gene encodes CDR1 MGHRA and CDR2 YSYEKL. CDR3 sequence reads: CASSQDIPRAWDSPLHF. DNA for the CDR3: TGCGCCAGCAGCCAAGATATACCGCGAGCCTGGGATTCACCCCTCCACTTT.

This clonotype was seen at least ten times. The chain is built from TRBV6-1 and TRBJ1-2, with D possibly TRBD1 on 5 matching bases. CDR3 length equals 15 residues. Trimming stripped 1 base from V and 0 bases from J, with 9 bases between. Germline loops: CDR1 MNHNS, CDR2 SASEGT. CDR3 in amino acids: CASSEGGRPNYGYTF. The CDR3 bases are TGTGCCAGCAGTGAAGGGGGACGGCCTAACTATGGCTACACCTTC.

This clonotype was detected many times. V and J are TRBV11-2 and TRBJ2-2; 10 bases agree with TRBD1. The J segment lost 4 bases and the V segment lost 4 bases, leaving 6 bases of the junction unmatched. Germline V gene lookup returns CDR1 SGHAT and CDR2 FQNNGV. This CDR3 has 16 residues. The CDR3 DNA reads as TGTGCCAGCAGCTCGTGGGACAGGGGAGGCACCGGGGAGCTGTTTTTT. Translating gives CASSSWDRGGTGELFF.

This clonotype has only a few counts. The V call is TRBV19, the J call TRBJ1-2; 8 bases line up with TRBD1. Germline assignment: CDR1 LNHDA and CDR2 SQIVND (reference sequence). The junction had 10 bases not matched to a gene; V was cut back by 3 bases and J by 7 bases. The CDR3 runs 15 residues. The CDR3 DNA follows: TGTGCCAGTAGTATCCGGACAGGGTTGGAGTTTGGCTACACCTTC. Residues: CASSIRTGLEFGYTF.

V is TRBV6-1 and J is TRBJ2-1; 8 bases line up with TRBD1. V dropped 6 bases and J dropped 3; count of bases not matched to a gene: 7. The CDR3 contains 15 residues. Germline V gives CDR1 MNHNS, CDR2 SASEGT. CDR3 DNA sequence: TGTGCCAGCAGCGCTGACAGGGGCTTCTACAATGAGCAGTTCTTC. This gives the protein CASSADRGFYNEQFF.

This chain joins TRBV6-2 or TRBV6-3 and TRBJ2-1, with TRBD2 identical over 14 bases. Germline CDR1 and CDR2: MNHEY and SVGEGT. The CDR3 runs to 18 residues. V lost 7 bases, J lost 7 bases, and 15 bases stayed unmatched. This CDR3 reads CASTRGLAGGGNTNEQFF. CDR3 nucleotides: TGTGCCAGCACCCGTGGACTAGCGGGGGGCGGGAATACGAATGAGCAGTTCTTC.

This clonotype has at least ten counts. The rearrangement uses TRBV12-3 or TRBV12-4 and TRBJ2-1, with no clear D. The CDR3 sequence is 14 residues long. Trimming cost V 2 bases and J 1 base, with 6 bases left between them. The CDR3 loop is CASSLSVSYNEQFF. The CDR3 coding sequence is TGTGCCAGCAGTTTAAGCGTTTCCTACAATGAGCAGTTCTTC.

The sample holds many counts of this clonotype. The rearrangement uses TRBV7-9 and TRBJ2-7; D possibly corresponds to TRBD1 (6 bases). Germline CDR1 is SEHNR and CDR2 is FQNEAQ (reference sequence). Between the trimmed V and J ends, which lost 4 bases and 1 base, there was a span of 20 bases. The CDR3 spans 17 residues. CDR3 protein: CASSSRPYMTGSYEQYF. DNA of the CDR3: TGTGCCAGCAGCTCCAGACCTTACATGACAGGTTCCTACGAGCAGTACTTC.

There are many counts of this clonotype. The V call is TRBV9, the J call TRBJ1-6; 8 positions match TRBD1. Germline V CDR1 and CDR2: SGDLS, YYNGEE. The CDR3 spans 17 residues. J lost 7 bases, V lost 1 base, and 10 bases had no gene match. The CDR3 loop is CASSVSSGGAGNSPLHF. For the CDR3, the DNA is TGTGCCAGCAGCGTATCGTCAGGGGGCGCCGGAAATTCACCCCTCCACTTT. The whole variable domain, remainder taken from reference TRBV9 and TRBJ1-6, is DSGVTQTPKHLITATGQRVTLRCSPRSGDLSVYWYQQSLDQGLQFLIQYYNGEERAKGNILERFSAQQFPDLHSELNLSSLELGDSALYFCASSVSSGGAGNSPLHFGNGTRLTVT.

The chain recombines TRBV12-3 or TRBV12-4 with TRBJ1-2; D gene uncertain. V was trimmed by 5 bases and J by 11 bases, leaving 18 bases between them. The CDR3 runs to 13 residues. The DNA of the CDR3 is TGTGCCAGCAGTGTAGATGAGGGCCTCAAGTACACCTTC. This translates into CASSVDEGLKYTF.

This clonotype has a count of ten or more. The chain links TRBV19 to TRBJ1-5; D is perhaps TRBD1 (6 bases). The CDR3 is made up of 16 amino acids. Germline CDR1 reads LNHDA; CDR2 reads SQIVND (reference sequence). Trimming removed 4 bases at V and 4 bases at J, with 17 bases between. The CDR3 coding sequence is TGTGCCAGTAGTACGACAGGAAACACCCATAATCAGCCCCAGCATTTT. Translating it yields CASSTTGNTHNQPQHF.

This clonotype has ten or more counts. This sequence joins TRBV20-1 and TRBJ2-1; 11 positions agree with TRBD2. The V and J ends lost 5 bases and 1 base, in that order; junction bases with no gene match: 4. The CDR3 covers 15 residues. Germline loops: CDR1 DFQATT, CDR2 SNEGSKA (reference sequence). The CDR3 bases are TGCAGTGCTCTAGCGGGAGGCGATTCCTACAATGAGCAGTTCTTC. Translated, it gives CSALAGGDSYNEQFF.

This clonotype was seen more than once but under ten times. CDR3 residues: CSARESGKETQYF. The DNA of the CDR3 is TGCAGTGCTAGAGAATCAGGGAAAGAGACCCAGTACTTC. The chain has TRBV20-1 and TRBJ2-5, with D possibly matching TRBD1 (5 bases). CDR1 and CDR2 from the germline V gene are DFQATT and SNEGSKA (reference sequence). V gave up 0 bases and J gave up 3 bases, with 8 bases separating them. The CDR3 has 13 residues.

V gene TRBV20-1 combines with J gene TRBJ2-3, with 12 bases lining up with TRBD2. The ends lost 3 bases at V and 6 bases at J; junction bases unmatched: 10. The V gene's germline CDR1 is DFQATT and CDR2 SNEGSKA (reference sequence). The CDR3 loop spans 16 amino acids. DNA of the CDR3: TGCAGTGCTAGGACTAGCGGGAGAAGCCCTCACGATACGCAGTATTTT. Translating gives CSARTSGRSPHDTQYF.

The chain joins TRBV14 to TRBJ1-5, with D unresolved. Germline-derived CDR1 and CDR2 are SGHDN and FVKESK. V lost 1 base, J lost 5 bases, and 6 bases lay in between. The CDR3 is 13 residues long. The CDR3 reads CASSQVSDQPQHF. CDR3 coding DNA: TGTGCCAGCAGCCAAGTATCCGATCAGCCCCAGCATTTT.